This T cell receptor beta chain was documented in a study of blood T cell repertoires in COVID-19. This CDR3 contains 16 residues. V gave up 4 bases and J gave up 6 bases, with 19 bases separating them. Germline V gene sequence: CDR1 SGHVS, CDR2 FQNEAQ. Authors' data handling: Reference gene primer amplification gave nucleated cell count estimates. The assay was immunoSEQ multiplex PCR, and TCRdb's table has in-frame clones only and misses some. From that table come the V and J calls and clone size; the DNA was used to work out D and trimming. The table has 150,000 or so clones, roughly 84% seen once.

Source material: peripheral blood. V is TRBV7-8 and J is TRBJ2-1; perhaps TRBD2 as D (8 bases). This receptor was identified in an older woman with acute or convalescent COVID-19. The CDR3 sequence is CASSYTVGRGLNEQFF. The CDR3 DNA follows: TGTGCCAGCAGCTACACGGTCGGGAGGGGGCTCAATGAGCAGTTCTTC.